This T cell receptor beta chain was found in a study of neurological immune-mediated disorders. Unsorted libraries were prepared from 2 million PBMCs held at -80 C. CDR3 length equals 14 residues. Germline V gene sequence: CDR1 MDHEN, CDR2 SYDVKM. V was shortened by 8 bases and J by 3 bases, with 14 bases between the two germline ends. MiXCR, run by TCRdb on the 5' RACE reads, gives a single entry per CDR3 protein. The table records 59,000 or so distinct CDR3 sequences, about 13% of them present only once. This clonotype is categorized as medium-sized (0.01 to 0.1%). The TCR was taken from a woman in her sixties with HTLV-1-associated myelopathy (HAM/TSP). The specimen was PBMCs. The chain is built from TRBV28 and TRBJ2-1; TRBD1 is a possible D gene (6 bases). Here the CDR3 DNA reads TGTGCCAGCTCCAGGCAGGGGTACTACAATGAGCAGTTCTTC. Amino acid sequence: CASSRQGYYNEQFF.